This T cell receptor (beta chain) was obtained from a study of blood T cell repertoires in COVID-19 (dated by TCRdb to 2018 to 2021). Turning to the overall study: Collaborator samples came from the United States, Italy and Spain and covered acute and convalescent phases of COVID-19. The material from the prospective study consisted of cDNA or gDNA derived from T cells, B-cell-depleted T cells, or PBMCs. The dataset comprised deeply sampled blood TCRbeta repertoires from subjects exposed to, actively infected with, or recovered from COVID-19. The repertoires were released in a freely available public database meant as a resource for research on the immune response to SARS-CoV-2. Samples came from the ongoing ImmuneRACE study (first 160 participants) plus 1,254 subjects from 6 global collaborators. Nearly every sample came with metadata listing a de-identified subject ID, COVID-19 status, age in years and sex. Where available, HLA class I and class II types were obtained from metadata supplied by the sample provider rather than from assay-based typing. Paper-wide results and their limitations: The amount of clinical and demographic metadata varied by source and participant and was provided uncurated.

V and J lose 5 bases and 6 bases, and a span of 21 bases separates them. Sequences SEHNR (CDR1) and FQNEAQ (CDR2) are obtained from the germline V gene (reference sequence). Including cysteine and phenylalanine, the CDR3 has 16 amino acids. Of all the DNA, just the CDR3 is kept, 48 bases in frame from base 1. Remarks on this clone: Its antigen specificity is not known. There are no base qualities to consult, and no much larger clone falls within one base.

The immunoSEQ Assay, a bias-controlled multiplex PCR, was used to amplify TCRbeta CDR3 regions from genomic DNA. From the authors' description of their analysis: Within the assay, amplification of reference gene primers was used to estimate how many nucleated cells each sample contained. To quantify the absolute abundance of each unique TCRbeta CDR3 rearrangement, sequence reads were collapsed and filtered. For each sample, productive Simpson clonality was calculated as the square root of Simpson's diversity index over productive rearrangements. The clones in this table, taken by TCRdb from immuneACCESS, are in-frame only. Not every clone is retained; where verified, under half of the shortfall comes from an unresolved V gene, and the cause of the rest is unknown. V and J calls and clone size come straight from that table; D and trimming were deduced from the DNA. This sample lists fewer than 250,000 clones; about 90% were detected once. Jointly, the top ten make up around 0.9% of the sample.

One collaborating source in Seattle enrolled patients while the patients were actively infected and followed the patients over time throughout the course of disease. The collaborating institutions used their own protocols to collect whole blood in K2EDTA tubes. For TCRbeta analysis, collaborator samples were shipped as frozen whole blood, as isolated PBMCs, or as DNA extracted from either sample type. The clonotype comes from a young man with COVID-19, enrolled during active disease. The material sequenced was peripheral blood. Rearrangement joined TRBV7-9 to TRBJ2-3; the best D guess is TRBD1, with 6 bases matching. DNA sequence: TGTGCCAGCAGCCCGATACCGGGACAACTATTTGATACGCAGTATTTT. This gives the protein CASSPIPGQLFDTQYF.